This T cell receptor (beta chain) is from a study of cytomegalovirus exposure and HLA in healthy donors. Whole-study findings and limits: Trimming of TCR beta V- and J-genes showed a link, identified in a later analysis, to a missense DCLRE1C variant. Available immune exposure information was restricted to CMV serostatus only. Later analysis suggested most CMV-associated TCR beta chains were HLA-restricted.

The PCR contained 60 Vbeta and 13 Jbeta primers. This table comes from immunoSEQ multiplex PCR, and its TCRdb copy is limited to in-frame clones, with some not included. This table holds 160,000 or so clones, less than 80% found once. Note on this clone: As yet, its antigen is unknown.

Trimming cost V 0 bases and J 10 bases; bases outside gene matches: 6. The CDR3 is made up of 14 amino acids. Germline V gives CDR1 MRHNA, CDR2 SNTAGT. The TCR was taken from a man aged 35-49 years in good health and CMV-seronegative. This rearrangement joins TRBV6-4 to TRBJ2-1, with TRBD2 matching over 7 bases. Sequences were obtained from PBMCs. The CDR3 protein is CASSDSAGVGEQFF. The CDR3 nucleotides are TGTGCCAGCAGTGACTCGGCGGGAGTAGGCGAGCAGTTCTTC.